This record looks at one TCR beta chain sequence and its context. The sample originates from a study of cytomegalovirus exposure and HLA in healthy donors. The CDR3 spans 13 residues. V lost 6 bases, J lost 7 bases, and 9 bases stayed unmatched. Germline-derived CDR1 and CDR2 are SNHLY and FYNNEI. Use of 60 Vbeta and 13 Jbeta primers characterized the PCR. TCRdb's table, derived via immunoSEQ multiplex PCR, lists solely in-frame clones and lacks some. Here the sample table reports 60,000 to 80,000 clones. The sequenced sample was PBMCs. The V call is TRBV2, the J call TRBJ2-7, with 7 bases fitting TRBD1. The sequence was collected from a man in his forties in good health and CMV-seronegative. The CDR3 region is CASRFDRVGEQYF. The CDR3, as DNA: TGTGCCAGCAGATTCGACAGGGTGGGAGAGCAGTACTTC.